This TCR beta chain stems from a study of cytomegalovirus exposure and HLA in healthy donors. Broader study findings: Another analysis was done later, and it associated 17,000 or so TCR beta sequences with HLA alleles at 0.05 false discovery rate. For most TCR beta V segments, an earlier analysis put the productive rate at about 87% or about 30% of the time. Overall, roughly 160 TCR beta chains were annotated as cytomegalovirus-associated.

With respect to this clone: Its cognate antigen is unknown.

In the PCR, 60 Vbeta and 13 Jbeta primers were used. The data were produced by immunoSEQ multiplex PCR, yet TCRdb's version contains in-frame clones alone and is incomplete. The sample holds 180,000 or so clones, 86% seen once. Germline V CDR1 and CDR2: SGHVS, FQNEAQ. The CDR3 is 17 residues long. Trimming took off 2 bases at V and 5 bases at J, with 22 bases between the two ends. Sample: PBMCs. This clonotype was sampled from a woman in her twenties or thirties in good health and CMV-seronegative. V usage is TRBV7-8 and J usage is TRBJ2-7; tentative D call: TRBD2 (6 bases). The DNA of the CDR3 is TGTGCCAGCAGCTTATCGAGGTATCGAAGGGAGGCGGACGAGCAGTACTTC. This sequence encodes CASSLSRYRREADEQYF.